This T cell receptor (beta chain) appears in the sequencing data of a study of blood T cell repertoires in COVID-19. As originally analysed: Amplification with reference gene primers provided the estimates of nucleated cell counts. Assay: immunoSEQ multiplex PCR; the TCRdb copy retains only in-frame clones and omits some. V and J calls and clone size follow that table, whereas D and trimming were derived from the DNA. The repertoire holds about 83,000 clones, about 88% seen once, with 15% to 20% in the top ten. V was pared by 0 bases and J by 6 bases, with 4 bases of the junction left unmatched. CDR3 size: 16 residues. The germline CDR1 and CDR2 sequences are MNHEY and SVGEGT.

This sequence joins TRBV6-2 or TRBV6-3 and TRBJ2-2; 10 nucleotides line up with TRBD1. Sequenced sample: peripheral blood. The origin of this receptor is an elderly woman with active or convalescent COVID-19. The DNA for the CDR3 is TGTGCCAGCAGTTACTCCGGACAGGGGGACGCCGGGGAGCTGTTTTTT. Its translation: CASSYSGQGDAGELFF.